The 5 T cell receptor beta chains presented below share a single source sample, sequenced in a study of siplizumab effects on memory and regulatory T cells (dated by TCRdb to between 2019 and 2020). The library relied on the immunoSEQ multiplex PCR assay. The source is immuneACCESS, and TCRdb retained only in-frame sequences with V and J called. Part of the clones is not carried over; for the studies checked, unresolved V genes explain less than half of this, and the remainder is unexplained. Here the sample has 100,000 to 110,000 clones; about 91% occur a single time. Clones ranked in the top ten supply 0.14% to 0.15% of the sample. The sample was CD4+ T cells sorted from blood. The receptors here all came from a human donor in good health.

This clone was observed a few times. The chain recombines TRBV5-1 with TRBJ2-5; D not certain. CDR3 length equals 13 residues. The germline V and J ends were trimmed by 4 bases and 5 bases, with 12 bases remaining between them. Germline V CDR1 and CDR2: SGHRS, YFSETQ. CDR3 sequence (DNA): TGCGCCAGCAGCCAAAGTTGGGGTGAGACCCAGTACTTC. Translation: CASSQSWGETQYF. The entire variable domain, with the rest obtained from reference TRBV5-1 and TRBJ2-5, is as follows: KAGVTQTPRYLIKTRGQQVTLSCSPISGHRSVSWYQQTPGQGLQFLFEYFSETQRNKGNFPGRFSGRQFSNSRSEMNVSTLELGDSALYLCASSQSWGETQYFGPGTRLLVL.

This chain connects TRBV28 to TRBJ1-2, with TRBD1 matching 7 bases. V shed 10 bases and J 2 bases; nucleotides not matched to a gene: 10. The CDR3 is 14 amino acids. Germline CDR1 and CDR2: MDHEN and SYDVKM. The chain's CDR3 is CATYGGGQNYGYTF. The CDR3 DNA sequence: TGTGCCACCTATGGGGGGGGACAGAACTATGGCTACACCTTC.

This sequence joins TRBV2 and TRBJ2-2, with TRBD2 matching 11 bases. CDR3 length equals 15 residues. Germline-derived CDR1 and CDR2 are SNHLY and FYNNEI. The V segment lost 4 bases and the J segment 7 bases; nucleotides outside the gene matches: 5. In DNA form, the CDR3 reads TGTGCCAGCAGTGTGTCTAGCGGGGGGATCGGGGAGCTGTTTTTT. It codes for CASSVSSGGIGELFF.

This chain connects TRBV4-1 to TRBJ2-1; D may be TRBD1 (6 bases). Germline V gene lookup returns CDR1 MGHRA and CDR2 YSYEKL. Trimming cost V 4 bases and J 0 bases, with 13 bases left between them. The CDR3 covers 16 residues. CDR3 in DNA: TGCGCCAGCAGCCTCCCTGGGGGCCTCTCCTACAATGAGCAGTTCTTC. It yields the protein CASSLPGGLSYNEQFF.

The chain joins TRBV11-2 to TRBJ2-5; D gene unclear. Germline V CDR1 and CDR2: SGHAT, FQNNGV. Deletions cut 2 bases from V and 4 bases from J, with 8 bases between. This CDR3 contains 13 residues. The chain's CDR3 is CASSLWLSETQYF. The CDR3 bases are TGTGCCAGCAGCTTATGGCTATCAGAGACCCAGTACTTC.